A selection of T cell receptor beta chains follows, all from one sample in a study of blood T cell repertoires in COVID-19. Repertoires were generated with immunoSEQ multiplex PCR, while TCRdb's copy carries only in-frame clones and drops some. The sample comprises around 260,000 clones, under 90% of which are singletons, and approximately 4.5% rests with the top ten. What was sequenced was PBMCs or T cells enriched from blood (not recorded which). The receptors stem from a man aged 25-45 years with acute COVID-19. Both conserved end residues are part of each CDR3. The D gene is left open where the match is weak. Size values are once, few and many counts, or a class for expanded clones, and some rows have none.

V gene,D gene,clone size,J gene,CDR3 protein,CDR3 DNA
TRBV5-1,TRBD2,.,TRBJ2-1,CASSLGLAGSSYNEQFF,TGTGCCAGCAGCCTAGGACTAGCGGGAAGCTCCTACAATGAGCAGTTCTTC
TRBV15,.,few,TRBJ1-5,CATSRDRASGQPQHF,TGTGCCACCAGCAGAGACAGGGCGAGTGGACAGCCCCAGCATTTT
TRBV6-5,.,.,TRBJ2-1,CASSRLGRAEEQFF,TGTGCCAGCAGCCGGCTCGGCAGGGCAGAAGAGCAGTTCTTC
TRBV28,.,.,TRBJ1-5,CASSFLNSNQPQHF,TGTGCCAGCAGTTTTTTAAATAGCAATCAGCCCCAGCATTTT
TRBV6-5,.,.,TRBJ2-1,CASSSAGEHYNEQFF,TGTGCCAGCAGTTCGGCAGGTGAACATTACAATGAGCAGTTCTTC
TRBV6-2/TRBV6-3,.,.,TRBJ2-1,CASSRVNEQFF,TGTGCCAGCAGTAGAGTCAATGAGCAGTTCTTC
TRBV18,TRBD1,.,TRBJ2-2,CASSGTGMDTGELFF,TGTGCCAGTTCCGGGACAGGGATGGACACCGGGGAGCTGTTTTTT
TRBV7-2,.,.,TRBJ1-5,CASSAVGGANSNQPQHF,TGTGCCAGCAGCGCCGTAGGGGGGGCCAATAGCAATCAGCCCCAGCATTTT
TRBV4-3,.,.,TRBJ1-2,CASSLSAGSGSSYGYTF,TGCGCCAGCAGCCTATCGGCGGGGTCTGGGTCGTCCTATGGCTACACCTTC
TRBV29-1,TRBD1,.,TRBJ1-2,CSVGQYGYTF,TGCAGCGTGGGACAGTATGGCTACACCTTC
TRBV6-2/TRBV6-3,TRBD2,.,TRBJ2-1,CASSSTLAGAAEQFF,TGTGCCAGCAGTTCAACCCTAGCGGGAGCCGCTGAGCAGTTCTTC
TRBV6-5,.,.,TRBJ1-2,CASSYAQSNYGYTF,TGTGCCAGCAGTTACGCTCAGTCGAACTATGGCTACACCTTC
TRBV4-1,.,.,TRBJ1-1,CASSQAQSEVLAFF,TGCGCCAGCAGCCAAGCGCAGTCCGAAGTCTTGGCTTTCTTT
TRBV19,.,.,TRBJ1-2,CASRQQANYGYTF,TGTGCCAGCCGACAGCAAGCTAACTATGGCTACACCTTC
TRBV10-2,TRBD1,.,TRBJ1-3,CASSESQGAADTIYF,TGCGCCAGCAGTGAGTCGCAGGGGGCGGCGGACACCATATATTTT
TRBV6-5,.,once,TRBJ2-3,CASTRTQGDTQYF,TGTGCCAGCACTCGGACCCAGGGGGATACGCAGTATTTT
TRBV5-1,.,.,TRBJ1-2,CASSPGGISTYYTYGYTF,TGCGCCAGCAGCCCCGGAGGGATCAGTACCTACTATACCTATGGCTACACCTTC
TRBV7-8,.,.,TRBJ1-4,CASSLARLSGFGTNEKLFF,TGTGCCAGCAGCTTAGCGCGGTTATCAGGGTTCGGAACTAATGAAAAACTGTTTTTT
TRBV9,TRBD2,.,TRBJ2-1,CASSVDSGRYNEQFF,TGTGCCAGCAGCGTAGATAGCGGGAGATACAATGAGCAGTTCTTC
TRBV5-1,.,once,TRBJ2-5,CASSLGGLQETQYF,TGCGCCAGCAGCTTGGGGGGACTCCAAGAGACCCAGTACTTC
TRBV4-2,.,many,TRBJ1-6,CASSQESLGYSENSPLHF,TGTGCCAGCAGCCAAGAGTCCCTGGGCTATAGCGAAAATTCACCCCTCCACTTT
TRBV6-2/TRBV6-3,.,.,TRBJ2-3,CASSYLGTSTDTQYF,TGTGCCAGCAGTTACTTAGGGACTAGCACAGATACGCAGTATTTT
TRBV11-3,.,.,TRBJ1-1,CASSLDYGRSSNTEAFF,TGTGCCAGCAGCTTAGATTACGGTCGGTCGAGTAACACTGAAGCTTTCTTT
TRBV7-9,.,.,TRBJ1-1,CASSFDETGGVLAFF,TGTGCCAGCAGCTTCGATGAGACGGGCGGGGTATTAGCTTTCTTT
TRBV5-1,.,.,TRBJ2-5,CASSLGHEETQYF,TGCGCCAGCAGCTTGGGACATGAAGAGACCCAGTACTTC
TRBV6-5,.,.,TRBJ2-2,CASSYRRGTGELFF,TGTGCCAGCAGTTACCGAAGGGGCACCGGGGAGCTGTTTTTT
TRBV19,.,.,TRBJ2-1,CASSIYRDSEQFF,TGTGCCAGTAGTATCTACCGGGACTCTGAGCAGTTCTTC
TRBV6-5,TRBD2,.,TRBJ2-1,CASSYSKTSGSGEQFF,TGTGCCAGCAGTTACTCGAAGACTAGCGGGAGTGGTGAGCAGTTCTTC
TRBV18,.,.,TRBJ1-5,CASSLRTGKPQHF,TGTGCCAGCTCACTTCGGACGGGGAAGCCCCAGCATTTT
TRBV3-1/TRBV3-2,TRBD1,.,TRBJ2-6,CASSQGPGGSSGANVLTF,TGTGCCAGCAGCCAAGGTCCAGGGGGCAGTTCGGGGGCCAACGTCCTGACTTTC
TRBV2,TRBD1,many,TRBJ1-5,CASRPSRDRVNQPQHF,TGTGCCAGCAGGCCCTCTCGGGACAGGGTTAATCAGCCCCAGCATTTT
TRBV7-2,TRBD1,.,TRBJ1-2,CASSLVRGTGYTF,TGTGCCAGCAGCTTAGTCAGGGGGACTGGCTACACCTTC